The 12 T cell receptor beta chains given below trace back to one sample, sequenced in a study of naive and memory T cell subsets. Four PCR rounds used nested alpha and beta constant region primers plus the SP2 primer. TCRdb reanalysed the UMI-ligation and nested PCR reads using MiXCR and keeps one entry per CDR3 protein. This table holds 11,000 to 15,000 distinct CDR3 sequences, 4% to 6.5% found once. Specified treatment: skin biopsy from PPD injection site in Mantoux-positive individual. TCR cDNA received a 3' ligated oligonucleotide that carried a UMI. The sample here was skin, taken from a tuberculin skin test site. All receptors come from an adult in good health.

This chain links TRBV10-2 with TRBJ1-1, with TRBD1 as a possible D gene (6 bases). The CDR3 loop spans 13 amino acids. Germline CDR1 WSHSY, CDR2 SAAADI. V lost 2 bases to trimming and J lost 3 bases, with 7 bases between them. The CDR3 region is CASSEAGDTEAFF. In nucleotides, the CDR3 is TGCGCCAGCAGTGAGGCAGGGGACACTGAAGCTTTCTTT.

By share of the sample, this clonotype is medium-sized. The rearrangement uses TRBV7-2 and TRBJ1-1; D might be TRBD1 (5 bases). The CDR3 loop spans 13 amino acids. Germline V gives CDR1 SGHTA, CDR2 FQGNSA. V was cut by 3 bases and J by 5 bases, with 10 bases left in between. The CDR3 region is CASSLQGRTEAFF. CDR3 coding DNA: TGTGCCAGCAGCTTGCAGGGCCGAACTGAAGCTTTCTTT.

By frequency in the sample, this clonotype is medium-sized. The J gene is TRBJ2-3, the V gene TRBV20-1; D gene ambiguous. V lost 2 bases, J lost 2 bases, and 5 bases lay in between. CDR3 length: 12 amino acids. Germline V lookup: CDR1 DFQATT, CDR2 SNEGSKA (reference sequence). CDR3 sequence: CSARSFTDTQYF. For the CDR3, the DNA is TGCAGTGCTAGATCCTTCACAGATACGCAGTATTTT.

Judged by abundance, this clonotype is medium-sized (0.01 to 0.1%). The V call is TRBV2, the J call TRBJ2-1, with 8 nucleotides matching TRBD1. The CDR3 is made up of 13 amino acids. The ends lost 1 base at V and 11 bases at J; junction bases unmatched: 4. Germline CDR1 and CDR2: SNHLY and FYNNEI. The CDR3 loop is CASSEGTGIKQFF. CDR3 coding DNA: TGTGCCAGCAGTGAAGGGACAGGGATAAAGCAGTTCTTC.

By share of the sample, this clonotype is medium-sized. This sequence joins TRBV12-3 or TRBV12-4 and TRBJ1-5, with unresolved D. This CDR3 has 12 residues. The V and J ends lost 3 bases and 6 bases respectively, with 6 bases between them. DNA of the CDR3: TGTGCCAGCAGTTTTTTTGGTCAGCCCCAGCATTTT. This sequence encodes CASSFFGQPQHF.

The sample holds many counts of this clonotype. V usage is TRBV13 and J usage is TRBJ2-2; D ambiguous. The CDR3 covers 15 residues. CDR1 PRHDT and CDR2 FYEKMQ come from the germline V gene (reference sequence). The V and J ends lost 8 bases and 0 bases respectively, with 13 bases between them. The CDR3 spells CASARGGANTGELFF. In DNA, the CDR3 is TGTGCCAGCGCAAGAGGCGGTGCGAACACCGGGGAGCTGTTTTTT.

The sample holds many counts of this clonotype. The chain carries TRBV5-4 and TRBJ2-3, with 9 positions matching TRBD2. The CDR3 totals 16 residues. Germline-derived CDR1 and CDR2 are SGHNT and YYREEE (reference sequence). The ends lost 4 bases at V and 0 bases at J; junction bases unmatched: 6. The CDR3 DNA is TGTGCCAGCAGCCGGGGCCTAGCGGGGAGCACAGATACGCAGTATTTT. Protein product: CASSRGLAGSTDTQYF.

This clonotype has ten or more counts. V and J are TRBV6-2 or TRBV6-3 and TRBJ2-3; the D is unclear. Germline-derived CDR1 and CDR2 are MNHEY and SVGEGT. CDR3 length equals 15 residues. V lost 6 bases to trimming and J lost 3 bases, with 16 bases between them. CDR3 region: CASSHRTRLTDTQYF. The CDR3 DNA sequence: TGTGCCAGCAGCCACCGGACGAGGTTAACAGATACGCAGTATTTT.

This clonotype was seen ten or more times. This chain joins TRBV6-2 or TRBV6-3 and TRBJ1-6; no reliable D call. Per the germline V gene, CDR1 is MNHEY and CDR2 is SVGEGT. The V end was cut by 5 bases, the J end by 7 bases, with 12 bases between. There are 14 residues in the CDR3. CDR3 bases: TGTGCCAGCAGTCAAGGGCAGAGGAATTCACCCCTCCACTTT. Translated, it gives CASSQGQRNSPLHF.

This clonotype was observed many times. V is TRBV6-5 and J is TRBJ2-7, with 8 positions matching TRBD2. V shed 0 bases, J shed 3 bases, and the junction held 4 bases outside the gene matches. The germline gives CDR1 MNHEY, CDR2 SVGAGI. This CDR3 is 15 amino acids long. CDR3 DNA sequence: TGTGCCAGCAGTTACTCGACTAGCGTTTACTACGAGCAGTACTTC. Its translation: CASSYSTSVYYEQYF.

This clonotype was seen a few times. This chain joins TRBV7-9 and TRBJ1-4; D unresolved. CDR1 SEHNR and CDR2 FQNEAQ come from the germline V gene (reference sequence). The CDR3 has 14 amino acids. V was shortened by 1 base and J by 10 bases, with 13 bases between the two germline ends. The CDR3 here is CASSLDSPVGKLFF. Written as DNA, the CDR3 is TGTGCCAGCAGCTTAGATTCGCCTGTTGGAAAACTGTTTTTT.

This clonotype was seen at least ten times. The chain couples TRBV7-3 to TRBJ2-3; 8 bases line up with TRBD2. The V gene end was trimmed by 4 bases and the J gene end by 2 bases; junction bases not matched to a gene: 5. Germline CDR1 SGHTA, CDR2 FQGTGA. CDR3 length: 15 amino acids. CDR3 sequence (DNA): TGTGCCAGCAGCTCCTCAGGACTAGCCACAGATACGCAGTATTTT. Its protein is CASSSSGLATDTQYF.